This entry lists 25 T cell receptor beta chains sequenced from one sample in a study of radiation and T cells in renal cell carcinoma. Noted time point: baseline pretreatment blood. Treatment noted: 15 Gy SBRT to primary tumor, nephrectomy 4 weeks later. Assay used: immunoSEQ multiplex PCR; TCRdb lists only in-frame clones, some missing. In the table there are roughly 130,000 clones, around nine tenths of which are singletons. The sample in question was blood, obtained from a patient whose treatment included radiotherapy and nephrectomy. Source of these receptors: a woman between 45 and 60 years old with renal cell carcinoma.

The chain uses TRBV5-5 and TRBJ1-3, with 8 positions matching TRBD1. Germline V CDR1 and CDR2: SGHKS, YYEKEE (reference sequence). The CDR3 totals 14 residues. V was clipped by 4 bases and J by 8 bases; unmatched bases: 8. The CDR3 region has the DNA TGTGCCAGCAGCCCCCAGGGGGCGAGGGACACCATATATTTT. Protein product: CASSPQGARDTIYF.

V gene TRBV5-8 combines with J gene TRBJ1-1, with D unresolved. Germline CDR1 SGHTS, CDR2 YDEGEE. V gave up 0 bases and J gave up 1 base, with 7 bases separating them. The CDR3 contains 14 residues. The CDR3 here is CASSLDWANTEAFF. Written as DNA, the CDR3 is TGTGCCAGCAGCTTGGATTGGGCGAACACTGAAGCTTTCTTT. The variable domain in full, completed from reference TRBV5-8 and TRBJ1-1, reads EAGVTQSPTHLIKTRGQQATLRCSPISGHTSVYWYQQALGLGLQFLLWYDEGEERNRGNFPPRFSGRQFPNYSSELNVNALELEDSALYLCASSLDWANTEAFFGQGTRLTVV.

The rearrangement joins TRBV7-9 to TRBJ2-7, with 8 bases lining up with TRBD2. The germline V gene encodes CDR1 SEHNR and CDR2 FQNEAQ (reference sequence). The V and J ends lost 1 base and 1 base, in that order; junction bases with no gene match: 9. CDR3 size: 17 residues. Here the CDR3 DNA reads TGTGCCAGCAGCTTAGTCTCAGCGGGGGCATTGTCCTACGAGCAGTACTTC. It encodes CASSLVSAGALSYEQYF. The full variable domain, in which reference TRBV7-9 and TRBJ2-7 provide the parts outside the CDR3, is DTGVSQNPRHKITKRGQNVTFRCDPISEHNRLYWYRQTLGQGPEFLTYFQNEAQLEKSRLLSDRFSAERPKGSFSTLEIQRTEQGDSAMYLCASSLVSAGALSYEQYFGPGTRLTVT.

This clone was seen more than once but under ten times. V gene TRBV7-9 combines with J gene TRBJ1-6; no reliable D call. This CDR3 comprises 15 residues. With 2 bases removed from V and 7 bases from J, the gap between germline ends came to 12 bases. Germline CDR1 SEHNR, CDR2 FQNEAQ (reference sequence). The CDR3 DNA reads as TGTGCCAGCAGCTTACAGACCGCTAGCAATTCACCCCTCCACTTT. Translation: CASSLQTASNSPLHF.

V is TRBV19 and J is TRBJ1-6; no definite D call. V was pared by 0 bases and J by 7 bases, with 4 bases between. The germline gives CDR1 LNHDA, CDR2 SQIVND (reference sequence). CDR3 length equals 13 residues. CDR3 sequence: CASSIERNSPLHF. In nucleotides, the CDR3 is TGTGCCAGTAGTATAGAACGGAATTCACCCCTCCACTTT. Using reference TRBV19 and TRBJ1-6 for the parts outside the CDR3, the full variable domain is DGGITQSPKYLFRKEGQNVTLSCEQNLNHDAMYWYRQDPGQGLRLIYYSQIVNDFQKGDIAEGYSVSREKKESFPLTVTSAQKNPTAFYLCASSIERNSPLHFGNGTRLTVT.

CDR3 DNA sequence: TGTGCCAGCAGCGAGGGGACAACTAATGAAAAACTGTTTTTT. This gives the protein CASSEGTTNEKLFF. The chain is built from TRBV9 and TRBJ1-4, with D possibly TRBD1 on 5 matching bases. This CDR3 spans 14 amino acids. Germline CDR1 and CDR2: SGDLS and YYNGEE. V gave up 3 bases and J gave up 0 bases, with 6 bases separating them.

In regard to this clone: One junction end disagrees with the germline gene, perhaps due to a read error. CDR3 DNA: TGTGCTAGCAGCCCCCTCCTTACTAGCGGGGTGGGTAATGAGCAGTTCTTC. Its translation is CASSPLLTSGVGNEQFF. The chain recombines TRBV7-7 with TRBJ2-1, with TRBD2 matching over 10 bases. The CDR3 consists of 17 residues. Per germline, CDR1 SSHAT and CDR2 FNYEAQ (reference sequence).

The V gene is TRBV6-5, the J gene TRBJ1-1; D uncertain. Germline V gene data show CDR1 as MNHEY and CDR2 as SVGAGI. The germline V and J ends were trimmed by 4 bases and 2 bases, with 14 bases remaining between them. The CDR3 runs to 15 residues. The CDR3 DNA reads as TGTGCCAGCAGTTCCCCCTCGACACCAAACACTGAAGCTTTCTTT. This encodes CASSSPSTPNTEAFF.

The V and J genes are TRBV18 and TRBJ1-4; 7 bases fit TRBD1. The ends lost 6 bases at V and 5 bases at J; junction bases unmatched: 15. The germline gives CDR1 KGHSH, CDR2 LQKENI. The CDR3 runs 17 residues. The CDR3 DNA sequence: TGTGCCAGCTCTCCCTACCAATGGGACAGCGGGAATGAAAAACTGTTTTTT. Protein sequence: CASSPYQWDSGNEKLFF.

The rearrangement links TRBV29-1 to TRBJ2-1; 10 bases fit TRBD2. The V gene's germline CDR1 is SQVTM and CDR2 ANQGSEA. The CDR3 extends over 14 amino acids. The junction had 5 bases not matched to a gene; V was cut back by 1 base and J by 8 bases. In DNA, the CDR3 is TGCAGCGTTGAAGGTAGCGGGGGGCCATATGAGCAGTTCTTC. As protein: CSVEGSGGPYEQFF.

The rearrangement joins TRBV5-1 to TRBJ1-1; 7 nucleotides match TRBD1. The J segment lost 1 base and the V segment lost 0 bases, leaving 0 bases of the junction unmatched. The CDR3 extends over 14 amino acids. CDR1 SGHRS and CDR2 YFSETQ come from the germline V gene. CDR3 sequence (DNA): TGCGCCAGCAGCTTGGGGGACAGGAACACTGAAGCTTTCTTT. This sequence encodes CASSLGDRNTEAFF.

The CDR3 region is CASSVATGMNTEAFF. The CDR3, as DNA: TGTGCCAGCAGCGTAGCTACCGGGATGAACACTGAAGCTTTCTTT. The J gene is TRBJ1-1, the V gene TRBV9, with unresolved D. Germline V gene sequence: CDR1 SGDLS, CDR2 YYNGEE. CDR3 length: 15 amino acids. Between the trimmed V and J ends, which lost 0 bases and 0 bases, there was a span of 9 bases.

This CDR3 is CASSQAKESTNEKLFF. The CDR3 nucleotides read TGTGCCAGCAGCCAGGCAAAGGAGTCCACTAATGAAAAACTGTTTTTT. This chain joins TRBV4-2 and TRBJ1-4; no definite D call. Germline CDR1 is LGHNA and CDR2 is YNFKEQ. The V end lost 3 bases, the J end lost 2 bases, and 13 bases lay between the germline ends. This CDR3 has 16 residues.

The rearrangement links TRBV6-1 to TRBJ1-1, with TRBD1 identical over 8 bases. This CDR3 has 13 residues. The ends lost 10 bases at V and 4 bases at J; junction bases unmatched: 8. Germline CDR1 is MNHNS and CDR2 is SASEGT. CDR3 amino acids: CAIRGPASTEAFF. CDR3 nucleotide sequence: TGTGCCATCAGGGGGCCAGCCAGCACTGAAGCTTTCTTT.

As regards this clone: The junction departs from germline at one end; a sequencing error may be responsible. The gene calls are TRBV7-7 and TRBJ2-5; D is possibly TRBD1 (5 bases). The CDR3 contains 14 residues. Germline values: CDR1 SSHAT, CDR2 FNYEAQ (reference sequence). The CDR3 sequence is CASSFTGVGETQYF. The CDR3 DNA is TGTGCTAGCAGCTTTACAGGAGTCGGGGAGACCCAGTACTTC.

V usage is TRBV6-6 and J usage is TRBJ1-1; D might be TRBD1 (6 bases). In germline, CDR1 is MNHNY, CDR2 SVGAGI (reference sequence). V was cut by 5 bases and J by 5 bases, with 18 bases left in between. The CDR3 contains 15 residues. The CDR3, as DNA: TGTGCCAGCAGTGGGGCGACAGGTTCTCGGACTGAAGCTTTCTTT. Protein product: CASSGATGSRTEAFF.

The V and J genes are TRBV7-3 and TRBJ1-3; possible D gene TRBD1, 5 bases. V shed 2 bases and J shed 4 bases, with 6 bases lying between them. CDR3 length: 13 amino acids. The germline V gene encodes CDR1 SGHTA and CDR2 FQGTGA. The CDR3 DNA is TGTGCCAGCAGCTTAGGGGCCGGAAACACCATATATTTT. Translated, it gives CASSLGAGNTIYF.

This chain links TRBV10-2 with TRBJ2-7; 8 bases are shared with TRBD1. V gave up 0 bases and J gave up 5 bases; unmatched junction bases: 6. The CDR3 spans 15 residues. Germline V gene lookup returns CDR1 WSHSY and CDR2 SAAADI. CDR3 in DNA: TGCGCCAGCAGTGAGTCAGGGACAGGTGGGGACGAGCAGTACTTC. Protein: CASSESGTGGDEQYF.

The chain employs TRBV4-3 and TRBJ1-2; 10 bases map to TRBD1. This CDR3 is built from 15 residues. V shed 0 bases, J shed 5 bases, and the junction held 3 bases outside the gene matches. CDR1 is LGHNA and CDR2 is YSLEER in the germline V gene. The CDR3 here is CASSQDGTGVYGYTF. Here the CDR3 DNA reads TGCGCCAGCAGCCAAGATGGGACAGGGGTTTATGGCTACACCTTC.

V is TRBV19 and J is TRBJ1-1; TRBD1 agrees at 8 bases. The CDR3 length is 16 residues. Germline values: CDR1 LNHDA, CDR2 SQIVND (reference sequence). V was clipped by 5 bases and J by 2 bases; unmatched bases: 10. For the CDR3, the DNA is TGTGCCAGTAGTTACACAAGGACAGGGCTCAACACTGAAGCTTTCTTT. This encodes CASSYTRTGLNTEAFF. The full variable domain, rest sourced from reference TRBV19 and TRBJ1-1, is DGGITQSPKYLFRKEGQNVTLSCEQNLNHDAMYWYRQDPGQGLRLIYYSQIVNDFQKGDIAEGYSVSREKKESFPLTVTSAQKNPTAFYLCASSYTRTGLNTEAFFGQGTRLTVV.

This sequence joins TRBV7-6 and TRBJ2-7, with D perhaps matching TRBD1 (5 bases). This CDR3 has 13 residues. Trimming took off 5 bases at V and 3 bases at J, with 11 bases between the two ends. Per germline, CDR1 SGHVS and CDR2 FNYEAQ. CDR3 nucleotide sequence: TGTGCCAGCAGCCCCGGACAAGACTACGAGCAGTACTTC. Amino acids: CASSPGQDYEQYF.

The chain links TRBV9 to TRBJ2-2; no firm D call. The CDR3 is 16 residues long. Looked up from germline, CDR1 is SGDLS and CDR2 is YYNGEE. V was pared by 0 bases and J by 3 bases, with 12 bases between. CDR3 residues: CASSVGPFKDTGELFF. The CDR3 DNA sequence: TGTGCCAGCAGCGTAGGCCCATTTAAAGACACCGGGGAGCTGTTTTTT. Variable domain in full (rest from reference TRBV9 and TRBJ2-2): DSGVTQTPKHLITATGQRVTLRCSPRSGDLSVYWYQQSLDQGLQFLIQYYNGEERAKGNILERFSAQQFPDLHSELNLSSLELGDSALYFCASSVGPFKDTGELFFGEGSRLTVL.

The rearrangement links TRBV7-8 to TRBJ2-3; D gene unclear. The CDR3 has 15 amino acids. V dropped 5 bases and J dropped 0 bases, with 12 bases sitting between them. Germline V gene data show CDR1 as SGHVS and CDR2 as FQNEAQ. The CDR3: CASSRVIQSTDTQYF. The CDR3 DNA sequence: TGTGCCAGCAGCCGGGTAATTCAAAGCACAGATACGCAGTATTTT.

The rearrangement joins TRBV7-9 to TRBJ1-1, with D perhaps matching TRBD1 (5 bases). The CDR3 covers 15 residues. Per the germline V gene, CDR1 is SEHNR and CDR2 is FQNEAQ (reference sequence). Trimming left V 5 bases short and J 0 bases short, with 13 bases between. CDR3 in DNA: TGTGCCAGCAGCCGCGGGGGAGCTATGAACACTGAAGCTTTCTTT. This codes for CASSRGGAMNTEAFF. Looking up the rest from reference TRBV7-9 and TRBJ1-1 gives the full variable domain: DTGVSQNPRHKITKRGQNVTFRCDPISEHNRLYWYRQTLGQGPEFLTYFQNEAQLEKSRLLSDRFSAERPKGSFSTLEIQRTEQGDSAMYLCASSRGGAMNTEAFFGQGTRLTVV.

For the CDR3, the DNA is TGTGCCAGTAGTATGTCGGACTACCCATACAATGAGCAGTTCTTC. Its translation: CASSMSDYPYNEQFF. This chain links TRBV19 with TRBJ2-1; a possible D gene is TRBD2 (6 bases). The CDR3 extends over 15 amino acids. The germline V and J ends were trimmed by 3 bases and 4 bases, with 13 bases remaining between them. Germline V gene data show CDR1 as LNHDA and CDR2 as SQIVND (reference sequence).